This T cell receptor beta chain is from a study of cytomegalovirus exposure and HLA in healthy donors. Across the whole study: The Caucasian-associated ancestry cluster held roughly 80% of roughly 370 genotyped donors.

The primer mix had 60 Vbeta and 13 Jbeta primers. The method was immunoSEQ multiplex PCR; TCRdb's version includes in-frame clones alone and lacks a portion of them. The table includes 35,000 to 40,000 clones, about 66% detected once. J gave up 4 bases and V 4 bases, and 3 bases lay outside the gene matches. Germline lookup yields CDR1 MGHRA and CDR2 YSYEKL. The CDR3 contains 15 residues. The sample comprised PBMCs. This receptor was taken from a man aged 50 to 60 in good health and CMV-seropositive. The chain carries TRBV4-1 and TRBJ2-2; 10 bases map to TRBD1. The CDR3 nucleotides read TGCGCCAGCAGCCCCGGGACAGGGGTCACCGGGGAGCTGTTTTTT. Protein sequence: CASSPGTGVTGELFF.